This is a list of T cell receptor beta chains from one sample in a study of shared clonotypes between healthy human individuals. TCRdb keeps only in-frame clones here, not all; method: immunoSEQ multiplex PCR. This table holds over a million clones, approximately 72% found once. Sequences were obtained from memory CD4+ T cells sorted from blood. The receptors derive from a man aged 18 to 30 in good health. The CDR3 runs from the conserved cysteine through the conserved F or W. The D gene is left open where the match is weak.

TRBV29-1,TRBJ1-1,.,CSVVGRLNAEAFF
TRBV7-2,TRBJ2-3,TRBD2,CASSLAASGSGTDTQYF
TRBV27,TRBJ1-1,.,CASLKVGPYRVMNTEAFF
TRBV25-1,TRBJ1-6,.,CASSEFMNSPLHF
TRBV10-3,TRBJ2-1,.,CAISEGVARTFQFF
TRBV6-6,TRBJ1-5,.,CASSKTERGSNQPQHF
TRBV11-3,TRBJ2-5,.,CASSSSHGGTQYF
TRBV11-2,TRBJ1-4,.,CASSPGSWRGKLFF
TRBV25-1,TRBJ2-3,.,CASSHAGTGAVDTQYF
TRBV28,TRBJ1-5,TRBD1,CASTSQGARNQPQHF
TRBV28,TRBJ2-7,.,CASSSEQLNYEQYF
TRBV30,TRBJ2-7,TRBD1,CAWSPGTGSDEQYF
TRBV7-9,TRBJ1-6,.,CASSLEDGNSPLHF
TRBV11-3,TRBJ2-5,.,CASSLEGGETQYF
TRBV10-3,TRBJ2-5,.,CAISVQGRKETQYF
TRBV6-6,TRBJ2-3,.,CASSYVGGRDTQYF
TRBV2,TRBJ2-3,.,CASSALVDSDTQYF
TRBV6-5,TRBJ1-1,.,CASSGPLRTEAFF
TRBV25-1,TRBJ1-6,.,CASSARGYSPLHF
TRBV28,TRBJ1-5,.,CASSLVNQPQHF
TRBV10-3,TRBJ1-1,.,CAISELGGADTEAFF
TRBV19,TRBJ2-2,.,CASSIELGELFF
TRBV18,TRBJ2-1,TRBD2,CASSPPSGRYEQFF